This T cell receptor (beta chain) stems from a study of blood T cell repertoires in COVID-19. Study details: The United States, Italy and Spain were the sources of the acute and convalescent COVID-19 samples.

The germline gives CDR1 LNHDA, CDR2 SQIVND (reference sequence). The CDR3 has 12 amino acids. V lost 5 bases and J lost 8; bases outside the gene matches: 5. Generated by immunoSEQ multiplex PCR, the TCRdb table keeps only in-frame clones and is missing some. The sample has about 150,000 clones; roughly 75% are singletons. This study enrolled people aged 18 to 89 from around 26 US geographic areas. The sequence was collected from a woman aged 45-60 years who had recovered from COVID-19. The material sequenced was PBMCs or T cells enriched from blood (not recorded which). This sequence joins TRBV19 and TRBJ1-1, with 7 bases aligning to TRBD1. The CDR3 DNA reads as TGTGCCAGTAGTTCCCTACAGGGGGAAGCTTTCTTT. Amino acids: CASSSLQGEAFF.